This is a list of T cell receptor beta chains from one sample in a study of cytomegalovirus exposure and HLA in healthy donors. Sequenced by immunoSEQ multiplex PCR; TCRdb stores in-frame clones only, minus some. The sample has about 52,000 clones; about three quarters are singletons. The sequencing sample was made of PBMCs. These receptors came from a young man in good health and CMV-seronegative. Both conserved end residues are part of each CDR3. D genes are given only for firm matches. Clone sizes are given selectively: once, few, many, or a class where the clone is expanded.

TGCGCCAGCAGCCAAGATCCGATCCATTTTGCGGACTCCTACAATGAGCAGTTCTTC CASSQDPIHFADSYNEQFF TRBJ2-1 TRBV4-3 NA NA
TGTGCTAGTGGTTCCCCCCGGGTTACCTACGAGCAGTACTTC CASGSPRVTYEQYF TRBJ2-7 TRBV12-5 NA NA
TGCGCCAGCAGCTTGGCCCTTGGGGCCGTAGATACGCAGTATTTT CASSLALGAVDTQYF TRBJ2-3 TRBV5-1 few NA
TGTGCCAGTGGGAGGACCGTCCAGGGTTCCTACGAGCAGTACTTC CASGRTVQGSYEQYF TRBJ2-7 TRBV19 NA NA
TGTGCCAGCAGCCCCATCGACAGGACCCAGCATTTT CASSPIDRTQHF TRBJ1-5 TRBV6-1 few NA
TGTGCCAGCAGTGAAGCCTTGGACAGGGGCCGTGGCTACACCTTC CASSEALDRGRGYTF TRBJ1-2 TRBV6-1 NA TRBD1
TGTGCCAGCAGTTCATGGACAGGGGGTTCTGAAAAACTGTTTTTT CASSSWTGGSEKLFF TRBJ1-4 TRBV6-5 NA TRBD1
TGTGCCAGCAGCCAATTGGGACTAGCGGGAGCAGATACGCAGTATTTT CASSQLGLAGADTQYF TRBJ2-3 TRBV14 NA TRBD2
TGCGCCAGCAGCCCCACAGGGGGCTGGCTTGAAGCTTTCTTT CASSPTGGWLEAFF TRBJ1-1 TRBV5-1 NA TRBD1
TGTGCCAGCAGCCGACAGGGCCCTAATGAAAAACTGTTTTTT CASSRQGPNEKLFF TRBJ1-4 TRBV16 once TRBD1
TGTGCCAGCAGTGGACAGGGTAGGGAGCTGTTTTTT CASSGQGRELFF TRBJ2-2 TRBV28 NA TRBD1
TGTGCCAGCAGCCCTCAGGGGGGCAATCAGCCCCAGCATTTT CASSPQGGNQPQHF TRBJ1-5 TRBV7-9 NA TRBD1
TGTGCCAGCAGTTTAGGGGGTACAGGGTGGTCACCCCTCCACTTT CASSLGGTGWSPLHF TRBJ1-6 TRBV28 NA NA
TGTGCCAGCAGGTCCACAGGGGGGGGTGAAGCTTTCTTT CASRSTGGGEAFF TRBJ1-1 TRBV27 few TRBD1
TGCGCCAGCAGCCAGGAGGGGACAGCGACAGATACGCAGTATTTT CASSQEGTATDTQYF TRBJ2-3 TRBV4-3 medium-sized NA
TGTGCCAGCAGTTTATCAGGGGCCAGCAATCAGCCCCAGCATTTT CASSLSGASNQPQHF TRBJ1-5 TRBV28 NA NA
TGTGCCAGCAGCTCCGGACTAGCGGGAGGGCTCTCCTACAATGAGCAGTTCTTC CASSSGLAGGLSYNEQFF TRBJ2-1 TRBV5-4 few TRBD2
TGTGCCACCAGCTCCCGACTAGTCTACGAGCAGTACTTC CATSSRLVYEQYF TRBJ2-7 TRBV15 NA NA
TGCGCCAGCAGCAACCCGCAGGGAATCGCTGAAGCTTTCTTT CASSNPQGIAEAFF TRBJ1-1 TRBV5-1 NA NA
TGCGCCAGCAGCAGGGGACAGGCCGGTAAAGCTTTCTTT CASSRGQAGKAFF TRBJ1-1 TRBV5-1 NA TRBD1
TGTGCCAGCAGTACCGCAGGGACCCAGTACTTC CASSTAGTQYF TRBJ2-5 TRBV27 once NA
TGCGCCAGCAGCCAAGATTTGGGACTAGCGGGGCCCACAGATACGCAGTATTTT CASSQDLGLAGPTDTQYF TRBJ2-3 TRBV4-3 NA TRBD2
TGCGCCAGCAGCCAAGAAATAGCGGGAGCCGACAATGAGCAGTTCTTC CASSQEIAGADNEQFF TRBJ2-1 TRBV4-1 NA TRBD2
TGTGCCATCAGTGCTCTCCCGAGTGGGAGCGAAGAGACCCAGTACTTC CAISALPSGSEETQYF TRBJ2-5 TRBV10-3 NA NA